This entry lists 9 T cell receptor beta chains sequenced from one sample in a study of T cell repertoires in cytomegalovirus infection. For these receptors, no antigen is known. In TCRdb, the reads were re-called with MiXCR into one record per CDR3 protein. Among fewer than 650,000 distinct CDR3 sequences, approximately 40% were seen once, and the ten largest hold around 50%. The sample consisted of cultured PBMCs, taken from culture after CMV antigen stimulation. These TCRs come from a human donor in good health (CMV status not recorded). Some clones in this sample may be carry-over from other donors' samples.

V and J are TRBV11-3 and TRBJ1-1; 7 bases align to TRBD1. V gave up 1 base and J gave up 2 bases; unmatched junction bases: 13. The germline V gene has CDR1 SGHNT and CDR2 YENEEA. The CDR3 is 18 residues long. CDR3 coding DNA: TGTGCCAGCAGCTTAGCCATTAGGACAGGCTTTTATAACACTGAAGCTTTCTTT. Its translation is CASSLAIRTGFYNTEAFF.

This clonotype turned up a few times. This chain's CDR3 is CASSSLPLSGANVLTF. As DNA, the CDR3 is TGTGCCAGCAGCTCGCTGCCGCTCTCCGGGGCCAACGTCCTGACTTTC. The chain joins TRBV11-2 to TRBJ2-6; no clear D. Trimming removed 4 bases at V and 4 bases at J, with 14 bases between. Germline CDR1 SGHAT, CDR2 FQNNGV. There are 16 residues in the CDR3. Combining the CDR3 with reference TRBV11-2 and TRBJ2-6 gives the whole variable domain EAGVAQSPRYKIIEKRQSVAFWCNPISGHATLYWYQQILGQGPKLLIQFQNNGVVDDSQLPKDRFSAERLKGVDSTLKIQPAKLEDSAVYLCASSSLPLSGANVLTFGAGSRLTVL.

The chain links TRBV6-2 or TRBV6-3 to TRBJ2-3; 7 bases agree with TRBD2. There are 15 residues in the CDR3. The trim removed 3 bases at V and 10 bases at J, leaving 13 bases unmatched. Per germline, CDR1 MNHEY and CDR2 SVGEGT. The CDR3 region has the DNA TGTGCCAGCAGTTATCGGCTGACTAGCCCCCCGGCGCAGTATTTT. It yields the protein CASSYRLTSPPAQYF.

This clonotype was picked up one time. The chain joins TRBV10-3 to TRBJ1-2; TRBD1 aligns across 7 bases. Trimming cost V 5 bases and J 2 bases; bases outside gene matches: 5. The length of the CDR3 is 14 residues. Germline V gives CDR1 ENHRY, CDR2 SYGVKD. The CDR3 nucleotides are TGTGCCATCAGTCGGCAGGGACAGAACTATGGCTACACCTTC. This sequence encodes CAISRQGQNYGYTF.

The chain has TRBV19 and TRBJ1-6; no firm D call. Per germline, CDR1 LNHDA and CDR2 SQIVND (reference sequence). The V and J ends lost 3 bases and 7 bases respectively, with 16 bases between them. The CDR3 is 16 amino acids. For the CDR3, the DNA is TGTGCCAGTAGTATCGGAGTGACACCGGGGAATTCACCCCTCCACTTT. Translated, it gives CASSIGVTPGNSPLHF.

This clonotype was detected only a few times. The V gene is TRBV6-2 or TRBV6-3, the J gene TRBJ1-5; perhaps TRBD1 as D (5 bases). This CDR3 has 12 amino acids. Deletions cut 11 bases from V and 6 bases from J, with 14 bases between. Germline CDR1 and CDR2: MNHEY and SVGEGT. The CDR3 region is CAWGGVPQPQHF. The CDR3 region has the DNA TGTGCCTGGGGGGGGGTTCCTCAGCCCCAGCATTTT.

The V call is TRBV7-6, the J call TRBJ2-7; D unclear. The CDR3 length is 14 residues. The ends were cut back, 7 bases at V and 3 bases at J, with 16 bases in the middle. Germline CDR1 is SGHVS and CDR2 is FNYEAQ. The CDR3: CASTPTGQDYEQYF. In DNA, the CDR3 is TGTGCCAGCACCCCGACGGGCCAAGACTACGAGCAGTACTTC.

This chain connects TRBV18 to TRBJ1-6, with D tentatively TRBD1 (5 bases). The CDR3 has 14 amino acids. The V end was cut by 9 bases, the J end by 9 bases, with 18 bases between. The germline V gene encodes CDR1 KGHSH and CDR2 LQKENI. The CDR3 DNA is TGTGCCAGTCGAGGGGATAAAGAGGGTTCACCCCTCCACTTT. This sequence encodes CASRGDKEGSPLHF. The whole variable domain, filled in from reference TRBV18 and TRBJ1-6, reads NAGVMQNPRHLVRRRGQEARLRCSPMKGHSHVYWYRQLPEEGLKFMVYLQKENIIDESGMPKERFSAEFPKEGPSILRIQQVVRGDSAAYFCASRGDKEGSPLHFGNGTRLTVT.

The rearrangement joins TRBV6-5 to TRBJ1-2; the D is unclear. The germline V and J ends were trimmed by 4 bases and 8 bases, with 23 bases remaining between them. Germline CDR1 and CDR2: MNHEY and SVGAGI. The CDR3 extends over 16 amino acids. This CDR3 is CASSSSVVQTIWGYTF. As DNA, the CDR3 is TGTGCCAGCAGTTCAAGTGTAGTACAGACTATATGGGGCTACACCTTC.